The 27 T cell receptor beta chains listed next were all sequenced from one sample in a study of blood T cell repertoires in COVID-19. Measured with immunoSEQ multiplex PCR; TCRdb has only the in-frame clones, and not every one. Altogether approximately 270,000 clones are present, 87% being singletons, with the ten largest covering around 3%. The sequenced sample was peripheral blood. These receptor sequences come from a man between 18 and 35 years old with active or convalescent COVID-19.

The chain couples TRBV7-9 to TRBJ2-3, with no clear D. V was cut by 5 bases and J by 3 bases, with 9 bases left in between. The CDR3 has 13 amino acids. CDR1 SEHNR and CDR2 FQNEAQ come from the germline V gene (reference sequence). This CDR3 is CASSLGPTDTQYF. The CDR3 nucleotides read TGTGCCAGCAGCCTGGGCCCAACAGATACGCAGTATTTT.

J is TRBJ1-2 and V is TRBV28; 8 bases match TRBD1. The CDR3 covers 14 residues. Germline V gene data show CDR1 as MDHEN and CDR2 as SYDVKM. V trimming: 1 base; J trimming: 3 bases; junction bases outside the gene matches: 1. For the CDR3, the DNA is TGTGCCAGCAGTTTATCAGGGGGCTACTATGGCTACACCTTC. Translation gives CASSLSGGYYGYTF.

This clone has just one count. V is TRBV7-6 and J is TRBJ2-5; perhaps TRBD1 as D (5 bases). The germline V and J ends were trimmed by 5 bases and 1 base, with 11 bases remaining between them. Germline CDR1 and CDR2: SGHVS and FNYEAQ. The CDR3 length is 14 residues. The CDR3 DNA sequence: TGTGCCAGCAGCCCAGGGTCGTCCCAAGAGACCCAGTACTTC. Translation gives CASSPGSSQETQYF.

The V call is TRBV7-9, the J call TRBJ1-4; tentative D call: TRBD1 (5 bases). The CDR3 totals 15 residues. V was clipped by 5 bases and J by 2 bases, with 12 bases between them. CDR1 and CDR2 (germline): SEHNR, FQNEAQ (reference sequence). The CDR3 sequence: CASSRAGPTNEKLFF. The DNA for the CDR3 is TGTGCCAGCAGCCGTGCAGGGCCGACTAATGAAAAACTGTTTTTT.

The genes are TRBV2 and TRBJ2-1, with TRBD2 matching 11 bases. Germline-derived CDR1 and CDR2 are SNHLY and FYNNEI. This CDR3 contains 15 residues. The junction had 4 bases not matched to a gene; V was cut back by 7 bases and J by 2 bases. The CDR3 sequence: CASNPGLAAYNEQFF. The CDR3 nucleotides are TGTGCCAGCAATCCGGGACTAGCGGCCTACAATGAGCAGTTCTTC.

V gene TRBV18 combines with J gene TRBJ1-3; D remains ambiguous. V was clipped by 1 base and J by 8 bases, with 6 bases between them. The CDR3 has 12 residues. Germline V gene lookup returns CDR1 KGHSH and CDR2 LQKENI. The CDR3 here is CASSPREDTIYF. The CDR3 nucleotides read TGTGCCAGCTCACCACGGGAGGACACCATATATTTT.

The chain links TRBV5-1 to TRBJ2-2; 7 nucleotides line up with TRBD2. This CDR3 spans 16 amino acids. Germline CDR1 and CDR2: SGHRS and YFSETQ. The ends lost 4 bases at V and 3 bases at J; junction bases unmatched: 9. The CDR3 is CASSPGSGKDTGELFF. In DNA, the CDR3 is TGCGCCAGCAGCCCGGGCAGCGGGAAGGACACCGGGGAGCTGTTTTTT.

The chain carries TRBV6-2 or TRBV6-3 and TRBJ2-7, with TRBD2 matching 9 bases. The CDR3 loop spans 14 amino acids. Germline CDR1 MNHEY, CDR2 SVGEGT. V gave up 5 bases and J gave up 2 bases; unmatched junction bases: 4. CDR3 DNA sequence: TGTGCCAGCAGTAGCGGGGGGCGGGCCTACGAGCAGTACTTC. It is translated as CASSSGGRAYEQYF.

The rearrangement links TRBV7-2 to TRBJ1-1; tentatively, D is TRBD1 (5 bases). Trimming pared 6 bases from V and 0 bases from J, leaving 11 bases between. This CDR3 region has 14 residues. CDR1 and CDR2 from the germline V gene are SGHTA and FQGNSA. CDR3 sequence (DNA): TGTGCCAGCAGACCGGGGGGTCTGAACACTGAAGCTTTCTTT. Translating it yields CASRPGGLNTEAFF.

The gene calls are TRBV6-6 and TRBJ2-5; no clear D. Looked up from germline, CDR1 is MNHNY and CDR2 is SVGAGI (reference sequence). This CDR3 has 14 residues. Trimming took off 0 bases at V and 7 bases at J, with 12 bases between the two ends. The CDR3 spells CASSYSLAQVTQYF. CDR3 nucleotides: TGTGCCAGCAGTTACTCTCTGGCCCAGGTGACCCAGTACTTC.

The V call is TRBV3-1 (or the pseudogene TRBV3-2), the J call TRBJ2-1; the D is unclear. From germline, CDR1 is LGHDT and CDR2 YNNKEL (reference sequence). The CDR3 has 12 residues. With 4 bases removed from V and 7 bases from J, the gap between germline ends came to 8 bases. CDR3 nucleotide sequence: TGTGCCAGCAGCCGCGACATGAATGAGCAGTTCTTC. This sequence encodes CASSRDMNEQFF.

The chain combines TRBV7-2 with TRBJ2-6; D unresolved. The V end was cut by 3 bases, the J end by 2 bases, with 8 bases between. Germline assignment: CDR1 SGHTA and CDR2 FQGNSA. The CDR3 covers 15 residues. CDR3 DNA: TGTGCCAGCAGCTTCTATCCCGCTGGGGCCAACGTCCTGACTTTC. Amino acid sequence: CASSFYPAGANVLTF.

The chain recombines TRBV15 with TRBJ2-1; D perhaps matches TRBD2 (7 bases). The V end lost 2 bases, the J end lost 9 bases, and 11 bases lay between the germline ends. CDR1 and CDR2 (germline): LNHNV, YYDKDF (reference sequence). This CDR3 contains 13 residues. The CDR3 DNA follows: TGTGCCACCAGCAGATCGGGGGGCAGTGAGCAGTTCTTC. Translation gives CATSRSGGSEQFF.

In this sample, this clone turned up once. CDR3 sequence reads: CASSYSTRSYGYTF. CDR3 bases: TGTGCCAGCAGTTACTCGACCAGGTCCTATGGCTACACCTTC. The chain joins TRBV6-5 to TRBJ1-2, with D unresolved. The V gene lost 0 bases and the J gene lost 4 bases, with 9 bases spanning the gap. This CDR3 has 14 residues. CDR1 and CDR2 (germline): MNHEY, SVGAGI.

The V call is TRBV2, the J call TRBJ1-5; 7 bases align to TRBD1. CDR1 and CDR2 from the germline V gene are SNHLY and FYNNEI. The CDR3 totals 15 residues. Trimming removed 6 bases from V and 3 bases from J; junction bases left unmatched: 8. This chain's CDR3 is CASRIGGTDNQPQHF. In DNA form, the CDR3 reads TGTGCCAGCAGGATAGGAGGGACAGACAATCAGCCCCAGCATTTT.

The chain carries TRBV9 and TRBJ1-2, with 12 bases fitting TRBD1. V was clipped by 4 bases and J by 1 base; unmatched bases: 5. The CDR3 runs 16 residues. Germline loops: CDR1 SGDLS, CDR2 YYNGEE. CDR3 nucleotide sequence: TGTGCCAGCAGCTCGGGACAGGGGGCCAATAACTATGGCTACACCTTC. Protein: CASSSGQGANNYGYTF.

This clone was seen a single time. V usage is TRBV7-3 and J usage is TRBJ1-1; 7 bases agree with TRBD1. There are 14 residues in the CDR3. Trimming removed 4 bases from V and 1 base from J; junction bases left unmatched: 3. Germline CDR1 SGHTA, CDR2 FQGTGA. The CDR3 bases are TGTGCCAGCAGCTCGCGGACAGGGAACACTGAAGCTTTCTTT. It translates to CASSSRTGNTEAFF.

The chain joins TRBV7-2 to TRBJ1-2, with D possibly TRBD1 on 5 matching bases. V was shortened by 2 bases and J by 7 bases, with 8 bases between the two germline ends. Looked up from germline, CDR1 is SGHTA and CDR2 is FQGNSA. The length of the CDR3 is 12 residues. The CDR3 DNA reads as TGTGCCAGCAGCTTAAGCGGGACTGGCTACACCTTC. This encodes CASSLSGTGYTF.

V gene TRBV7-8 combines with J gene TRBJ2-7, with D unresolved. Germline lookup yields CDR1 SGHVS and CDR2 FQNEAQ. The CDR3 runs 15 residues. Between the trimmed V and J ends, which lost 5 bases and 1 base, there was a span of 15 bases. The chain's CDR3 is CASSPGASKSYEQYF. CDR3 in DNA: TGTGCCAGCAGCCCTGGTGCTAGTAAATCCTACGAGCAGTACTTC.

The chain combines TRBV9 with TRBJ2-7; 7 positions agree with TRBD1. V dropped 4 bases and J dropped 4; count of bases not matched to a gene: 5. The CDR3 runs 13 residues. Germline CDR1 reads SGDLS; CDR2 reads YYNGEE. The CDR3 here is CASSPGQEYEQYF. CDR3 sequence (DNA): TGTGCCAGCAGCCCAGGACAGGAGTACGAGCAGTACTTC.

This clone has just a few counts. V and J are TRBV12-3 or TRBV12-4 and TRBJ1-5; D not certain. This CDR3 region has 12 residues. Trimming cost V 5 bases and J 5 bases, with 7 bases left between them. Here the CDR3 reads CASSVGHQPQHF. CDR3 bases: TGTGCCAGCAGTGTCGGTCATCAGCCCCAGCATTTT.

A few counts support this clone. The chain employs TRBV4-2 and TRBJ2-5, with 8 bases that match TRBD1. CDR3 length: 16 amino acids. Germline CDR1 LGHNA, CDR2 YNFKEQ. The junction had 7 bases not matched to a gene; V was cut back by 2 bases and J by 2 bases. The CDR3 loop is CASSQPGQDQQETQYF. The DNA for the CDR3 is TGTGCCAGCAGCCAACCGGGACAGGATCAACAAGAGACCCAGTACTTC.

J is TRBJ1-1 and V is TRBV14; TRBD1 matches 8 bases. J lost 5 bases, V lost 5 bases, and 4 bases had no gene match. This CDR3 spans 13 amino acids. The germline V gene encodes CDR1 SGHDN and CDR2 FVKESK. The CDR3 bases are TGTGCCAGCAGCTATACAGGGGGGACTGAAGCTTTCTTT. Amino acid sequence: CASSYTGGTEAFF.

The J gene is TRBJ1-2, the V gene TRBV28; 9 bases are a match to TRBD1. J gave up 7 bases and V 6 bases, and 12 bases lay outside the gene matches. This CDR3 has 15 residues. The germline CDR1 and CDR2 sequences are MDHEN and SYDVKM. In DNA, the CDR3 is TGTGCCAGCAGCTTCATCACAGGGGGCGAGGGTGGCTACACCTTC. Its protein is CASSFITGGEGGYTF.

V usage is TRBV7-2 and J usage is TRBJ1-2, with D perhaps matching TRBD1 (6 bases). Trimming removed 3 bases from V and 0 bases from J, with 14 bases in between. The CDR3 contains 16 residues. Germline CDR1 reads SGHTA; CDR2 reads FQGNSA. Written as DNA, the CDR3 is TGTGCCAGCAGCTTCGAACAGGGTCGGTCTAACTATGGCTACACCTTC. This sequence encodes CASSFEQGRSNYGYTF.

J is TRBJ2-7 and V is TRBV7-9; D not resolved. V was shortened by 1 base and J by 5 bases, with 9 bases between the two germline ends. Per germline, CDR1 SEHNR and CDR2 FQNEAQ (reference sequence). CDR3 length equals 13 residues. CDR3 DNA: TGTGCCAGCAGCTTAGGGCAGCTAGACGAGCAGTACTTC. It yields the protein CASSLGQLDEQYF. The full variable domain, in which reference TRBV7-9 and TRBJ2-7 provide the parts outside the CDR3, is DTGVSQNPRHKITKRGQNVTFRCDPISEHNRLYWYRQTLGQGPEFLTYFQNEAQLEKSRLLSDRFSAERPKGSFSTLEIQRTEQGDSAMYLCASSLGQLDEQYFGPGTRLTVT.

In its sample, this clone was seen a few times. The gene calls are TRBV5-1 and TRBJ1-1; 10 bases agree with TRBD1. The CDR3 is made up of 14 amino acids. Germline V CDR1 and CDR2: SGHRS, YFSETQ. The trim removed 1 base at V and 11 bases at J, leaving 8 bases unmatched. The CDR3 bases are TGCGCCAGCAGCTTGAGGGACAGGGGCGGTTTGGCTTTCTTT. This sequence encodes CASSLRDRGGLAFF.